This T cell receptor (beta chain) comes out of a study of blood T cell repertoires in COVID-19. For the study at large: Samples representing acute and convalescent COVID-19 were sourced from the United States, Italy and Spain. Sources were T cells, B-cell-depleted T cells, or PBMCs; the material itself was cDNA or gDNA.

Authors' analysis steps: Using reference gene primer amplification, nucleated cell counts were estimated. Assay used: immunoSEQ multiplex PCR; TCRdb lists only in-frame clones, some missing. V, J and clone size reflect that table, while D and trimming were determined from the DNA. Of roughly 100,000 clones listed, 60% to 85% were seen once; the top ten hold 6.2%. One Seattle source followed patients from active infection through their disease course. The CDR3 consists of 14 residues. The J segment lost 4 bases and the V segment lost 2 bases, leaving 0 bases of the junction unmatched. Germline CDR1 and CDR2: KGHDR and SFDVKD.

This clonotype was sampled from a man older than 75 with COVID-19, enrolled during active disease. Sequenced input: peripheral blood. V usage is TRBV24-1 and J usage is TRBJ1-2; 10 nucleotides align to TRBD1. The CDR3, as DNA: TGTGCCACCAGTGATTGGACAGGGGGCTATGGCTACACCTTC. This encodes CATSDWTGGYGYTF.